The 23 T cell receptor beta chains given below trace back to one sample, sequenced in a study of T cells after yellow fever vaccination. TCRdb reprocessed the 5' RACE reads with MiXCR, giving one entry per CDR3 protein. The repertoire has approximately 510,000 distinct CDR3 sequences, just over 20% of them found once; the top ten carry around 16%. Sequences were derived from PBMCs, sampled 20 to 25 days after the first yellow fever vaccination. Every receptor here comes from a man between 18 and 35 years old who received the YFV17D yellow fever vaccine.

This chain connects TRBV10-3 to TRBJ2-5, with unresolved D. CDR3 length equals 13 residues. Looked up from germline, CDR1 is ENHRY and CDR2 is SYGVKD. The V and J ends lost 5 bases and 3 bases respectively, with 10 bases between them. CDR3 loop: CAISINVEETQYF. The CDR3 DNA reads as TGTGCCATCAGTATAAATGTAGAAGAGACCCAGTACTTC.

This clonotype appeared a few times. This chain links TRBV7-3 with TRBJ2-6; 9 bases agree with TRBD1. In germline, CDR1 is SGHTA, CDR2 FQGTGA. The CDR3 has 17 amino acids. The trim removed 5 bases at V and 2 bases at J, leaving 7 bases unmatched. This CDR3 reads CASSVGQGIPGANVLTF. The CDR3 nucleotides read TGTGCCAGCAGCGTAGGACAGGGGATCCCTGGGGCCAACGTCCTGACTTTC.

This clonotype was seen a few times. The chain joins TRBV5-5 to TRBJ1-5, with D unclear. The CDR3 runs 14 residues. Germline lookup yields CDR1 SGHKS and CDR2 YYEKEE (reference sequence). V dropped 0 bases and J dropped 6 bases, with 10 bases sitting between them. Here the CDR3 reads CASSLEPGGQPQHF. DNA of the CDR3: TGTGCCAGCAGCTTGGAACCGGGCGGTCAGCCCCAGCATTTT.

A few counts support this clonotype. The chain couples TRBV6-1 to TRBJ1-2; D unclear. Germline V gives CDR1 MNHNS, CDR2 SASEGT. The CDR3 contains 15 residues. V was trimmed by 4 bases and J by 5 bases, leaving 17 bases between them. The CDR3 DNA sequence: TGTGCCAGCAGTGGTACGGAAGGGTGGAGGTATGGCTACACCTTC. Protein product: CASSGTEGWRYGYTF.

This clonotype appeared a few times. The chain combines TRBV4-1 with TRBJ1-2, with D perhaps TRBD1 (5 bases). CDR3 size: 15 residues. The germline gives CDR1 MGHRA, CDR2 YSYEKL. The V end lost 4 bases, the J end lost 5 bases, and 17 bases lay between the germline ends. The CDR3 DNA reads TGCGCCAGCAGCCTTCACAGGTCCCCCGATTATGGCTACACCTTC. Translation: CASSLHRSPDYGYTF.

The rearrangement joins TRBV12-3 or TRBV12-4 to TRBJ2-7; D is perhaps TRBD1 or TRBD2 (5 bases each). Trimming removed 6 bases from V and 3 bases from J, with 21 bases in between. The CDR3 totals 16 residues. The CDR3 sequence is CASSKVRGLELYEQYF. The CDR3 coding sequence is TGTGCCAGCAGCAAGGTACGGGGCCTGGAGCTCTACGAGCAGTACTTC.

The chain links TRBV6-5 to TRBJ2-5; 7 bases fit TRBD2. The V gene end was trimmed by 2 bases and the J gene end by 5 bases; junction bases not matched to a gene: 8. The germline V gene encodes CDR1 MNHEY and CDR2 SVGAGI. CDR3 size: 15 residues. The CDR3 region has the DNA TGTGCCAGCAGTTACGGGCACCTCGGGGGGGAGACCCAGTACTTC. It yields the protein CASSYGHLGGETQYF.

The CDR3, as DNA: TGTGCCAGCAGCCAATCCGGGACGATAGGACAGCCCCAGCATTTT. Its protein product is CASSQSGTIGQPQHF. The chain employs TRBV6-1 and TRBJ1-5, with D possibly being TRBD1 (5 bases). Trimming cost V 6 bases and J 7 bases, with 19 bases left between them. From germline, CDR1 is MNHNS and CDR2 SASEGT. The CDR3 runs to 15 residues.

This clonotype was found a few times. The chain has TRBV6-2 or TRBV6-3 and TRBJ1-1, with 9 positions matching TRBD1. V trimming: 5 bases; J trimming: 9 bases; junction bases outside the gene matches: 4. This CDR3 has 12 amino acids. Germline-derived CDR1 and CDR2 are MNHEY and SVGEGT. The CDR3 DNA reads TGTGCCAGCAGTCCCACAGGGGGCCAAGCTTTCTTT. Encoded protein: CASSPTGGQAFF.

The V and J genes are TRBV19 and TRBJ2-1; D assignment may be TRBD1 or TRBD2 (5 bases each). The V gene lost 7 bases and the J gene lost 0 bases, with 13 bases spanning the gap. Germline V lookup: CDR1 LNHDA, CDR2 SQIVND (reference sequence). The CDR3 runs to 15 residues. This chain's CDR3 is CASTPTDYSYNEQFF. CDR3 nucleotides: TGTGCCAGTACCCCGACAGACTACTCCTACAATGAGCAGTTCTTC.

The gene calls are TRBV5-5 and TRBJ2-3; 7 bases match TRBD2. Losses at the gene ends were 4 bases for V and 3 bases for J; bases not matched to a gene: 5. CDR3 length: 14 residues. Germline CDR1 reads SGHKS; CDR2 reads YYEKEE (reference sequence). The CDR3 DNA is TGTGCCAGCAGCAAAGCGGGGCCTACAGATACGCAGTATTTT. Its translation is CASSKAGPTDTQYF.

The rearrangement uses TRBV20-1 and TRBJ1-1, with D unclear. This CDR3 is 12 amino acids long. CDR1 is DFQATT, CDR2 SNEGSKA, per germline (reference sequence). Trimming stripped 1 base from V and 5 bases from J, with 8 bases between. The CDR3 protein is CSARASGTEAFF. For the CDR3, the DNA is TGCAGTGCTAGAGCGTCCGGGACTGAAGCTTTCTTT.

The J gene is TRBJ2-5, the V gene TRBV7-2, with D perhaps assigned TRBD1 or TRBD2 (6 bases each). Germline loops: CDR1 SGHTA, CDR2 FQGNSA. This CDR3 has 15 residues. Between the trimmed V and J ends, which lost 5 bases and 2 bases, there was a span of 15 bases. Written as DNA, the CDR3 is TGTGCCAGCAGCCTGACGGGGGCAGGGCAAGAGACCCAGTACTTC. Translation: CASSLTGAGQETQYF.

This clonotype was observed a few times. In nucleotides, the CDR3 is TGTGCCAGCAGCTTAAGACTGAACTACGAGCAGTACGTC. It translates to CASSLRLNYEQYV. The rearrangement uses TRBV13 and TRBJ2-7, with D uncertain. The V and J ends lost 2 bases and 3 bases respectively, with 8 bases between them. The length of the CDR3 is 13 residues. Germline CDR1 reads PRHDT; CDR2 reads FYEKMQ (reference sequence).

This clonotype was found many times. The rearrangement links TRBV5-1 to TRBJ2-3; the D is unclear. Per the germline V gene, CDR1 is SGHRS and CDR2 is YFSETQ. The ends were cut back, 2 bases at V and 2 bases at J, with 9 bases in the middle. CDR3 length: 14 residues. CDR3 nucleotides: TGCGCCAGCAGCTTCGGTAGCCCCACAGATACGCAGTATTTT. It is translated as CASSFGSPTDTQYF.

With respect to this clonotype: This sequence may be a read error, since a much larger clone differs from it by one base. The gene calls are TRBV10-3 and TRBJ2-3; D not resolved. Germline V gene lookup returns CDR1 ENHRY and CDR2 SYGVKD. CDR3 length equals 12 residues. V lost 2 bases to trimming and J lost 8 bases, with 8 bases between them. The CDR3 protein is CAISEQAATQYF. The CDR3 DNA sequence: TGTGCCATCAGTGAGCAGGCAGCTACGCAGTATTTT.

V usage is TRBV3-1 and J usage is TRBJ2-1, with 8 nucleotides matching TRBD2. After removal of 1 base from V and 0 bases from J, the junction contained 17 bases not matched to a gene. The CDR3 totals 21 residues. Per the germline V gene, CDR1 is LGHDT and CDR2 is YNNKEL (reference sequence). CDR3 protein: CASSQGRVLAANARSYNEQFF. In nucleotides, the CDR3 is TGTGCCAGCAGCCAAGGCCGGGTACTAGCGGCAAATGCCCGCTCCTACAATGAGCAGTTCTTC.

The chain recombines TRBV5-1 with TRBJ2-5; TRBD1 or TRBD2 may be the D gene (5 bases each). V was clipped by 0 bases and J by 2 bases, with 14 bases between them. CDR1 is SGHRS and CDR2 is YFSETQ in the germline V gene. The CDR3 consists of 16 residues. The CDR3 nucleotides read TGCGCCAGCAGCTTGGGAGGGGTGTCTGGGCAAGAGACCCAGTACTTC. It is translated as CASSLGGVSGQETQYF.

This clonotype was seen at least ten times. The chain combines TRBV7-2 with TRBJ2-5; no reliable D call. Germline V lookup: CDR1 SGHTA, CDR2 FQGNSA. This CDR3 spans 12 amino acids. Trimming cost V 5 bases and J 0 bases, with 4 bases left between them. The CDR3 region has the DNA TGTGCCAGCAGCCGCTACCAAGAGACCCAGTACTTC. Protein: CASSRYQETQYF.

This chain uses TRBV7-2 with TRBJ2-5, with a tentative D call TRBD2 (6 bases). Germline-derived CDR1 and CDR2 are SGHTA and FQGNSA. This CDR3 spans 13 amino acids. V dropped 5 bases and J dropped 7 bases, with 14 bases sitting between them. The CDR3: CASSPPVEGTQYF. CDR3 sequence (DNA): TGTGCCAGCAGCCCCCCGGTGGAGGGGACCCAGTACTTC.

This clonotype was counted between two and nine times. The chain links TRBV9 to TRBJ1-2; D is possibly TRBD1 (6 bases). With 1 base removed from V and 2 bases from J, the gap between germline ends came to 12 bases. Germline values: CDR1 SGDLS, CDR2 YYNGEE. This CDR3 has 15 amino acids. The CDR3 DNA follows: TGTGCCAGCAGCGTACTTGGGGGGCTGAACTATGGCTACACCTTC. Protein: CASSVLGGLNYGYTF.

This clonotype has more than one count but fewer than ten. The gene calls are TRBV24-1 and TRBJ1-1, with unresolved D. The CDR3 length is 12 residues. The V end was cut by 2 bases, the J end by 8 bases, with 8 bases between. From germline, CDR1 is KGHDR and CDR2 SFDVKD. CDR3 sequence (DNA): TGTGCCACCAGTGATTCACGGGAAGAAGCTTTCTTT. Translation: CATSDSREEAFF.

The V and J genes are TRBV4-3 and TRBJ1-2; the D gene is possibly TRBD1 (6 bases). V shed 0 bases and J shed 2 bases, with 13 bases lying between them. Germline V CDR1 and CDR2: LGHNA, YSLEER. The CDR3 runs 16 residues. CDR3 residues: CASSQDRPRGNYGYTF. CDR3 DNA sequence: TGCGCCAGCAGCCAAGATAGACCTAGGGGGAACTATGGCTACACCTTC.